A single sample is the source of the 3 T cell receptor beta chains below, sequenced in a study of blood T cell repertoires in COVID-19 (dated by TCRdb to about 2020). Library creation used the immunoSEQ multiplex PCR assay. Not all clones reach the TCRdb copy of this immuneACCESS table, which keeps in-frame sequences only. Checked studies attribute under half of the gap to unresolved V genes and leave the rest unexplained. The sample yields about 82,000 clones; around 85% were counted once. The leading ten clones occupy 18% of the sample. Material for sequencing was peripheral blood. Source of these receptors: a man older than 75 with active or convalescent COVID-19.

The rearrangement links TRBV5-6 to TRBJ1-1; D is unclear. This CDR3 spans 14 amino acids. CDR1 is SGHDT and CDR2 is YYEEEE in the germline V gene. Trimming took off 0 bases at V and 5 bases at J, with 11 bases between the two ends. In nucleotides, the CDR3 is TGTGCCAGCAGCTTGGTCCTATCCCAAACTGAAGCTTTCTTT. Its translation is CASSLVLSQTEAFF.

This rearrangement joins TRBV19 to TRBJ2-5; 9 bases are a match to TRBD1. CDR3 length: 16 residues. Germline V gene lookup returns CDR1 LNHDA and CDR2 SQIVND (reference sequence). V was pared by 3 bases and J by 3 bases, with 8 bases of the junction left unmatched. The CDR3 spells CASSMRLRTGEETQYF. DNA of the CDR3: TGTGCCAGTAGTATGAGACTTAGGACAGGGGAAGAGACCCAGTACTTC.

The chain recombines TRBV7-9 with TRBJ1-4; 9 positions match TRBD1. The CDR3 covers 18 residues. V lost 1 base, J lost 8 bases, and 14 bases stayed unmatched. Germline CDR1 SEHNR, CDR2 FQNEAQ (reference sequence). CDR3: CASSLGWALRDRVEKLFF. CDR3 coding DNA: TGTGCCAGCAGCTTAGGTTGGGCACTACGGGACAGGGTCGAAAAACTGTTTTTT.